These 10 T cell receptor beta chains share one sample of origin, sequenced in a study of molecular identifiers for immune sequencing clone quantification. Each CDR3 protein gets one entry after TCRdb re-called the PCR reads with MiXCR. The table lists roughly 320,000 distinct CDR3 sequences, roughly a quarter of them singletons. The sample was naive CD8+ T cells from blood, with Jurkat cell RNA spiked in. Subset of the sample: FACS-sorted CD8+CD4-CCR7+CD45RA+ naive T cells. All receptors come from a human donor in good health. Some libraries in this study had Jurkat cell RNA spiked in.

This chain links TRBV11-2 with TRBJ2-1; 8 bases match TRBD1. CDR3 length: 12 amino acids. V was pared by 11 bases and J by 5 bases, with 5 bases of the junction left unmatched. Per germline, CDR1 SGHAT and CDR2 FQNNGV. CDR3 in amino acids: CASGQGDNEQFF. CDR3 DNA sequence: TGTGCCTCAGGACAGGGAGACAATGAGCAGTTCTTC.

The chain uses TRBV6-2 or TRBV6-3 and TRBJ1-4; 7 bases align to TRBD1. Looked up from germline, CDR1 is MNHEY and CDR2 is SVGEGT. This CDR3 comprises 15 residues. The J segment lost 6 bases and the V segment lost 6 bases, leaving 10 bases of the junction unmatched. The CDR3 nucleotides read TGTGCCAGCAGCTTCCGGACAGGTTACTATGAAAAACTGTTTTTT. Its protein is CASSFRTGYYEKLFF.

This clonotype has only a few counts. The CDR3 protein is CSVIGTPTERSYNEQFF. The CDR3, as DNA: TGCAGCGTCATCGGGACTCCAACGGAGCGCTCCTACAATGAGCAGTTCTTC. This chain uses TRBV29-1 with TRBJ2-1, with D maybe TRBD2 (6 bases). The V gene's germline CDR1 is SQVTM and CDR2 ANQGSEA. The CDR3 length is 17 residues. V lost 6 bases and J lost 0, with 21 bases in between.

This clonotype was seen at least ten times. V and J are TRBV6-5 and TRBJ2-7; 12 bases align to TRBD2. The CDR3 extends over 15 amino acids. V shed 7 bases and J 5 bases; nucleotides not matched to a gene: 9. The V gene's germline CDR1 is MNHEY and CDR2 SVGAGI. For the CDR3, the DNA is TGTGCCAGCACAGCGAGTCGACTAGCGGGGGACGAGCAGTACTTC. Translation gives CASTASRLAGDEQYF.

The chain combines TRBV15 with TRBJ1-1; D unresolved. The germline V and J ends were trimmed by 0 bases and 6 bases, with 14 bases remaining between them. The CDR3 is 15 residues long. Germline CDR1 reads LNHNV; CDR2 reads YYDKDF (reference sequence). In DNA form, the CDR3 reads TGTGCCACCAGCAGAGATCGTGGCGCCTGGGCTGAAGCTTTCTTT. It specifies CATSRDRGAWAEAFF.

A few counts support this clonotype. V is TRBV27 and J is TRBJ2-1; no reliable D call. CDR3 size: 15 residues. With 3 bases removed from V and 10 bases from J, the gap between germline ends came to 19 bases. CDR1 is MNHEY and CDR2 is SMNVEV in the germline V gene (reference sequence). CDR3 sequence (DNA): TGTGCCAGCAGTTTTGTGTCGCCGGCGCCCGAGGAGCAGTTCTTC. It yields the protein CASSFVSPAPEEQFF.

This clonotype was found many times. The V gene is TRBV28, the J gene TRBJ2-3; 8 bases are shared with TRBD2. CDR1 MDHEN and CDR2 SYDVKM come from the germline V gene. Losses at the gene ends were 10 bases for V and 1 base for J; bases not matched to a gene: 10. The CDR3 has 15 residues. The CDR3 DNA is TGTGCCACCCTGGGTCGGCGGGAGGGCACAGATACGCAGTATTTT. It yields the protein CATLGRREGTDTQYF.

At least ten counts were recorded for this clonotype. The chain combines TRBV29-1 with TRBJ2-2; 7 bases line up with TRBD2. This CDR3 has 14 amino acids. Trimming at V came to 3 bases and at J to 5 bases, leaving 6 bases not matched to a gene. Germline V gene data show CDR1 as SQVTM and CDR2 as ANQGSEA. The CDR3 protein is CSVDREERTGELFF. The CDR3 region has the DNA TGCAGCGTTGACCGGGAGGAAAGGACCGGGGAGCTGTTTTTT.

This clonotype was seen at least ten times. The rearrangement joins TRBV4-1 to TRBJ1-5, with D possibly being TRBD1 (5 bases). Trimming stripped 3 bases from V and 6 bases from J, with 18 bases between. There are 16 residues in the CDR3. The germline CDR1 and CDR2 sequences are MGHRA and YSYEKL. CDR3 sequence (DNA): TGCGCCAGCAGCCACGCGGACACTGGGGGGTTTCAGCCCCAGCATTTT. Protein sequence: CASSHADTGGFQPQHF.

Details on this clonotype: This may be a read error: a much more frequent sequence differs by one nucleotide. V and J are TRBV7-9 and TRBJ1-5, with D unclear. Trimming took off 5 bases at V and 6 bases at J, with 11 bases between the two ends. Germline V gene sequence: CDR1 SEHNR, CDR2 FQNEAQ (reference sequence). The CDR3 sequence is 13 residues long. Here the CDR3 DNA reads TGTGCCAGCAGCCCGGGTCCGTGTCAGCCCCAGCATTTT. Amino acids: CASSPGPCQPQHF.